These 10 T cell receptor beta chains were all obtained from the same sample, sequenced in a study of cytomegalovirus exposure and HLA in healthy donors. 13 Jbeta primers and 60 Vbeta primers were used for the PCR. The assay was immunoSEQ multiplex PCR, and TCRdb's table has in-frame clones only and misses some. Here the sample spans 150,000 to 200,000 clones, about four fifths being singletons. Sequenced sample: PBMCs. Receptor source: a woman aged 45-65 years in good health and CMV-seronegative.

The chain couples TRBV5-1 to TRBJ2-7; D may be TRBD2 (6 bases). Trimming took 7 bases from V and 5 from J, leaving 10 bases between them. CDR3 length: 11 amino acids. CDR1 is SGHRS, CDR2 YFSETQ, per germline. The CDR3 DNA follows: TGCGCCAGCTCGGGGGAAAACGAGCAGTACTTC. Translating gives CASSGENEQYF.

The chain carries TRBV10-3 and TRBJ2-7; D possibly corresponds to TRBD2 (7 bases). The CDR3 is 14 amino acids. V was pared by 7 bases and J by 7 bases, with 20 bases between. CDR1 is ENHRY and CDR2 is SYGVKD in the germline V gene. The DNA of the CDR3 is TGTGCCATCAAGAGGGGGGAGGGCCGGGGGGAGCAGTACTTC. Protein: CAIKRGEGRGEQYF.

This clone was seen only once. V usage is TRBV5-6 and J usage is TRBJ1-1; D is possibly TRBD1 (5 bases). The CDR3 length is 14 residues. V was cut by 0 bases and J by 13 bases, with 19 bases left in between. From germline, CDR1 is SGHDT and CDR2 YYEEEE. The CDR3 is CASSLGGAWQGGFF. Here the CDR3 DNA reads TGTGCCAGCAGCTTGGGTGGGGCGTGGCAGGGCGGTTTCTTT.

The V call is TRBV11-2, the J call TRBJ1-1; 8 bases are shared with TRBD1. CDR3 size: 15 residues. V shed 4 bases and J 3 bases; nucleotides not matched to a gene: 7. Per germline, CDR1 SGHAT and CDR2 FQNNGV. The chain's CDR3 is CASSSQGAWDTEAFF. DNA of the CDR3: TGTGCCAGCAGCTCCCAGGGGGCCTGGGACACTGAAGCTTTCTTT. Combining the CDR3 with reference TRBV11-2 and TRBJ1-1 gives the whole variable domain EAGVAQSPRYKIIEKRQSVAFWCNPISGHATLYWYQQILGQGPKLLIQFQNNGVVDDSQLPKDRFSAERLKGVDSTLKIQPAKLEDSAVYLCASSSQGAWDTEAFFGQGTRLTVV.

The CDR3 coding sequence is TGTGCCAGCAGCCTGGGACTAGCGGGGGGCCAAGAGACCCAGTACTTC. Its protein product is CASSLGLAGGQETQYF. The chain joins TRBV14 to TRBJ2-5; 15 positions agree with TRBD2. The J segment lost 1 base and the V segment lost 4 bases, leaving 1 base of the junction unmatched. CDR1 is SGHDN, CDR2 FVKESK, per germline. CDR3 length: 16 amino acids.

V and J are TRBV5-1 and TRBJ2-1; D is ambiguous. Germline V gene sequence: CDR1 SGHRS, CDR2 YFSETQ. The V and J ends lost 1 base and 5 bases respectively, with 4 bases between them. This CDR3 region has 12 residues. The CDR3 DNA reads as TGCGCCAGCAGCTTGATTAACAATGAGCAGTTCTTC. Translation gives CASSLINNEQFF.

The V gene is TRBV29-1, the J gene TRBJ1-1, with D tentatively TRBD1 (5 bases). The germline V and J ends were trimmed by 3 bases and 4 bases, with 21 bases remaining between them. CDR3 length: 16 residues. CDR1 and CDR2 (germline): SQVTM, ANQGSEA. In DNA, the CDR3 is TGCAGCGTTGATCGTGGCAGGGCAGTGCGGGGCACTGAAGCTTTCTTT. Its translation: CSVDRGRAVRGTEAFF.

This clone showed up just a few times. The V and J genes are TRBV5-1 and TRBJ2-1, with TRBD2 identical over 9 bases. There are 17 residues in the CDR3. Per germline, CDR1 SGHRS and CDR2 YFSETQ. With V trimmed by 3 bases and J by 6 bases, 13 bases remained unmatched. In DNA, the CDR3 is TGCGCCAGCAGCTCTACAACACTAGCGGGCCCTTCCAATGAGCAGTTCTTC. Protein product: CASSSTTLAGPSNEQFF.

The chain has TRBV18 and TRBJ2-3; 9 positions agree with TRBD1. Germline V lookup: CDR1 KGHSH, CDR2 LQKENI. CDR3 length: 18 residues. The trim removed 3 bases at V and 1 base at J, leaving 11 bases unmatched. CDR3: CASSPSFGQGPRTDTQYF. The CDR3 DNA is TGTGCCAGCTCACCTTCTTTCGGACAGGGGCCCCGCACAGATACGCAGTATTTT. The whole variable domain, filled in from reference TRBV18 and TRBJ2-3, reads NAGVMQNPRHLVRRRGQEARLRCSPMKGHSHVYWYRQLPEEGLKFMVYLQKENIIDESGMPKERFSAEFPKEGPSILRIQQVVRGDSAAYFCASSPSFGQGPRTDTQYFGPGTRLTVL.

The chain is built from TRBV30 and TRBJ2-7; TRBD2 matches at 9 bases. Losses at the gene ends were 1 base for V and 3 bases for J; bases not matched to a gene: 13. Germline V gene lookup returns CDR1 GTSNPN and CDR2 SVGIG (reference sequence). CDR3 length: 17 amino acids. The CDR3 spells CAWSEGAGGPKFYEQYF. CDR3 bases: TGTGCCTGGAGTGAAGGCGCGGGAGGGCCTAAGTTCTACGAGCAGTACTTC.